The T cell receptor (beta chain) under discussion was sequenced for a study of PD-1 blockade in classical Hodgkin lymphoma. About the research overall: Patients had nivolumab dosed at 3 mg/kg, delivered intravenously every 2 weeks.

Every patient relapsed after autologous stem cell transplantation, and brentuximab vedotin exposure varied. Study-wide results and limits: Baseline TCR diversity was reportedly lower in newly diagnosed patients than healthy donors.

TCRdb's table, derived via immunoSEQ multiplex PCR, lists solely in-frame clones and lacks some. The sample holds approximately 59,000 clones, less than 95% seen once. The CDR3 extends over 10 amino acids. Germline loops: CDR1 LNHDA, CDR2 SQIVND (reference sequence). V was cut by 10 bases and J by 3 bases, with 7 bases left in between. Details on this clone: Antigen unknown.

This chain uses TRBV19 with TRBJ2-7, with D hard to call. This receptor was identified in a human donor with classical Hodgkin lymphoma. The source was peripheral blood mononuclear cells (PBMCs), collected before the second cycle of nivolumab. The CDR3 coding sequence is TGTGCCACCGGAAACTACGAGCAGTACTTC. Encoded protein: CATGNYEQYF.